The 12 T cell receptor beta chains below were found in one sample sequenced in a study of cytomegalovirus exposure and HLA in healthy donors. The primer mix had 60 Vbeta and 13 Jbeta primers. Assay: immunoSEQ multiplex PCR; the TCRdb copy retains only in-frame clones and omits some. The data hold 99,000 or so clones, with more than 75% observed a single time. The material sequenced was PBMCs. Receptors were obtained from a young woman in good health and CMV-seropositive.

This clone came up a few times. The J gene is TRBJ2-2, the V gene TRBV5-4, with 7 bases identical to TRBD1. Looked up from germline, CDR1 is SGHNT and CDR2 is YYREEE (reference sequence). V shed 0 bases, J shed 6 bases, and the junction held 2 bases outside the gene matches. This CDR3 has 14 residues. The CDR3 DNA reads TGTGCCAGCAGCTTGGACAGGGGCGCCGGGGAGCTGTTTTTT. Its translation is CASSLDRGAGELFF.

Here the CDR3 DNA reads TGTGCCAGCAGCGCTCAGGGGAACACTGAAGCTTTCTTT. This sequence encodes CASSAQGNTEAFF. The chain recombines TRBV11-2 with TRBJ1-1, with D possibly matching TRBD1 (5 bases). Trimming left V 5 bases short and J 1 base short, with 8 bases between. Germline V CDR1 and CDR2: SGHAT, FQNNGV. The CDR3 totals 13 residues.

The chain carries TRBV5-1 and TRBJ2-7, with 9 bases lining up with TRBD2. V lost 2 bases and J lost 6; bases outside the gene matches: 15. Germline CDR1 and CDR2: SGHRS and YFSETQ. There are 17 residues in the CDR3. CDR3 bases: TGCGCCAGCAGCTTAGGGACGGCGGGAGGGCCGGCGGGCGAGCAGTACTTC. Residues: CASSLGTAGGPAGEQYF. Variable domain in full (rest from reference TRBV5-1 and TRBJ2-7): KAGVTQTPRYLIKTRGQQVTLSCSPISGHRSVSWYQQTPGQGLQFLFEYFSETQRNKGNFPGRFSGRQFSNSRSEMNVSTLELGDSALYLCASSLGTAGGPAGEQYFGPGTRLTVT.

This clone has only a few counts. This CDR3 reads CAWSVGQGGYGYTF. CDR3 DNA sequence: TGTGCCTGGAGTGTAGGGCAGGGCGGCTATGGCTACACCTTC. V gene TRBV30 combines with J gene TRBJ1-2, with a weak D call TRBD1 (5 bases). V shed 0 bases and J shed 4 bases, with 12 bases lying between them. CDR1 is GTSNPN and CDR2 is SVGIG in the germline V gene (reference sequence). CDR3 size: 14 residues.

As DNA, the CDR3 is TGTGCCTGGAGCGTGACTAGCGGCCAAGAGACCCAGTACTTC. Translation: CAWSVTSGQETQYF. The V call is TRBV30, the J call TRBJ2-5; 9 bases are shared with TRBD2. This CDR3 spans 14 amino acids. Germline CDR1 reads GTSNPN; CDR2 reads SVGIG (reference sequence). V shed 3 bases, J shed 1 base, and the junction held 3 bases outside the gene matches.

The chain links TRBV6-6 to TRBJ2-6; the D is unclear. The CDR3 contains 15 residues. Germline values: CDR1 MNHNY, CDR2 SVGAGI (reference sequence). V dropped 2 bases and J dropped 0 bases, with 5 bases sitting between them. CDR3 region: CASSYPSSGANVLTF. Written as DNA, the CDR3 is TGTGCCAGCAGTTACCCCAGCTCTGGGGCCAACGTCCTGACTTTC.

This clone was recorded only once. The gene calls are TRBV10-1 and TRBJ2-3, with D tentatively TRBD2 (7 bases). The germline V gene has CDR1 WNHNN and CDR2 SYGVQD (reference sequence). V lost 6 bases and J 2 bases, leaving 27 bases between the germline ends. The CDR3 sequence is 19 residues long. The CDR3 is CASSSRQDGRCGFTDTQYF. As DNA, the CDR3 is TGCGCCAGCAGCTCCAGACAGGACGGGAGGTGCGGCTTCACAGATACGCAGTATTTT.

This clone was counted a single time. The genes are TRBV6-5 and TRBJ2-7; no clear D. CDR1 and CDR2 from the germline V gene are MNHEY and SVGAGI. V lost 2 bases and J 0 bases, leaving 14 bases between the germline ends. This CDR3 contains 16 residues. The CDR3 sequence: CASSYPVAPSSYEQYF. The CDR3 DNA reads TGTGCCAGCAGTTACCCAGTAGCCCCGAGCTCCTACGAGCAGTACTTC.

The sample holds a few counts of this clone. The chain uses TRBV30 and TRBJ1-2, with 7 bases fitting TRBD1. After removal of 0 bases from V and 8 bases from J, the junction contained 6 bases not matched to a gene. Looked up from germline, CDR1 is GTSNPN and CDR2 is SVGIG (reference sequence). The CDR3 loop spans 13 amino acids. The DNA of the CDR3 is TGTGCCTGGAGTGTACAGGGGAGGACGGGCTACACCTTC. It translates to CAWSVQGRTGYTF. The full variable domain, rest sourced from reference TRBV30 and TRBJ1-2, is SQTIHQWPATLVQPVGSPLSLECTVEGTSNPNLYWYRQAAGRGLQLLFYSVGIGQISSEVPQNLSASRPQDRQFILSSKKLLLSDSGFYLCAWSVQGRTGYTFGSGTRLTVV.

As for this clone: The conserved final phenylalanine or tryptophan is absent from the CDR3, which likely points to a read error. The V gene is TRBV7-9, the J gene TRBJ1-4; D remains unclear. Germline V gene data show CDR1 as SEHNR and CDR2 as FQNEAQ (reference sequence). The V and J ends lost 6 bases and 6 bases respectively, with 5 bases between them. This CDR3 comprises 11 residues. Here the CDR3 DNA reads TGTGCCAGCAGTACCGATGAAAAACTGTTTGTT. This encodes CASSTDEKLFV.

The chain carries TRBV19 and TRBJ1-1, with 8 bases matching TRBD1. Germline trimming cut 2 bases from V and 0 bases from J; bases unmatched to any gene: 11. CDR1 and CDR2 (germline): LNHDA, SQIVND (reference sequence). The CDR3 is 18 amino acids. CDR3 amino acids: CASSIKWGQDYMNTEAFF. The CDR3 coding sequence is TGTGCCAGTAGTATAAAGTGGGGACAGGATTACATGAACACTGAAGCTTTCTTT. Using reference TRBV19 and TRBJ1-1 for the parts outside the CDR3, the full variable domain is DGGITQSPKYLFRKEGQNVTLSCEQNLNHDAMYWYRQDPGQGLRLIYYSQIVNDFQKGDIAEGYSVSREKKESFPLTVTSAQKNPTAFYLCASSIKWGQDYMNTEAFFGQGTRLTVV.

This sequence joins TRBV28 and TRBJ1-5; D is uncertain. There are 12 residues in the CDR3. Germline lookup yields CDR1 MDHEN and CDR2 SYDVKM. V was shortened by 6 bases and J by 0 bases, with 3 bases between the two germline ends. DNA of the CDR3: TGTGCCAGCAGCTATAGCAATCAGCCCCAGCATTTT. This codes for CASSYSNQPQHF.